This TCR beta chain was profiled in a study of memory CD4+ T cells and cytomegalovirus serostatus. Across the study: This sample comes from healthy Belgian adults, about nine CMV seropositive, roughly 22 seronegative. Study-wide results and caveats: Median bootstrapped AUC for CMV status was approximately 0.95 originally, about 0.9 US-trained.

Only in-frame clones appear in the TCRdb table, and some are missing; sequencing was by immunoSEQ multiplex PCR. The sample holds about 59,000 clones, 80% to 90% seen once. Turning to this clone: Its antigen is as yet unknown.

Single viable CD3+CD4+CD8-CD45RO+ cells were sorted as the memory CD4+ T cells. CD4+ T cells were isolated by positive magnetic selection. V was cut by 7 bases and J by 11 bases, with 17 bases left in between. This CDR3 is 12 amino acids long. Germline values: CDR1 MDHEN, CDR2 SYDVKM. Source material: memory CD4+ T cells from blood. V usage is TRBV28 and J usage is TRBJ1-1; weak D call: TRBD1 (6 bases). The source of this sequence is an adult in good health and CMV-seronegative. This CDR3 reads CASTIYTGTAFF. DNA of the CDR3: TGTGCCAGCACCATTTATACAGGGACGGCTTTCTTT.